This TCR beta chain was identified during a study of OX40 agonist ivuxolimab in advanced cancers. About the study: Clinicians treated patients with ivuxolimab, an agonistic anti-OX40 (CD134) antibody. Therapy given before enrollment (anti-PD-1, anti-PD-L1 or anti-CTLA-4) was allowed, and roughly 42% had some.

As regards this clone: What it recognizes is unknown.

CDR3 length: 13 amino acids. Looked up from germline, CDR1 is MDHEN and CDR2 is SYDVKM. Trimming took 8 bases from V and 8 from J, leaving 16 bases between them. Clones were read by immunoSEQ multiplex PCR, and TCRdb kept only the in-frame ones, dropping some. The table lists tens of thousands of clones, approximately 80% of them singletons. Study results and limitations: Compared with CD4+, CD8+ T cells on average had more expanded clones. Certain nonresponders additionally had low normalized T-cell clonal expansion.

The sample here was CD4+ or CD8+ T cells sorted from blood, taken in a trial of the OX40 agonist ivuxolimab. V and J are TRBV28 and TRBJ2-1; a weak D match, TRBD1 (5 bases). The receptor was isolated from an adult with an advanced solid tumor such as melanoma, head and neck, liver or kidney cancer. CDR3 in DNA: TGTGCCAGCGGTGGGCCAGGGTTCGATGAGCAGTTCTTC. It is translated as CASGGPGFDEQFF.